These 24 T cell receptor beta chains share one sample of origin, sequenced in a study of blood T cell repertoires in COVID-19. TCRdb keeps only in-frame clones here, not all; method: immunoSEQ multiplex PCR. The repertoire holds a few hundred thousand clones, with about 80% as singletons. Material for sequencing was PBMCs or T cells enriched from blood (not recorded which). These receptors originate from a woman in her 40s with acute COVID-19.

CDR3 nucleotides: TGTGCCAGCAGCCTTGGACTAGAGTGGAAGGAGACCCAGTACTTC. This encodes CASSLGLEWKETQYF. The rearrangement joins TRBV5-4 to TRBJ2-5, with 7 nucleotides matching TRBD2. The CDR3 runs to 15 residues. In germline, CDR1 is SGHNT, CDR2 YYREEE (reference sequence). V was clipped by 4 bases and J by 5 bases; unmatched bases: 11.

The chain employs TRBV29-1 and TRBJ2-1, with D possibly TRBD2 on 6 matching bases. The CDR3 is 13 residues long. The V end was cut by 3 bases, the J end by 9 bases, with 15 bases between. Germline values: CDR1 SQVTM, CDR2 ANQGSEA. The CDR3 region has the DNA TGCAGCGTTGATTTCCGGGAGCGTCTTGAGCAGTTCTTC. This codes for CSVDFRERLEQFF.

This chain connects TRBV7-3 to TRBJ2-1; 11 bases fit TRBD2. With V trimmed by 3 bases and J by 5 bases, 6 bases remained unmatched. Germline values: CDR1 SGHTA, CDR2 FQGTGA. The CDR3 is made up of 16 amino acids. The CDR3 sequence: CASSFSGTSGHNEQFF. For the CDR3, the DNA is TGTGCCAGCAGCTTTTCCGGGACTAGCGGTCACAATGAGCAGTTCTTC.

The CDR3 loop reads CASGPTGVTSYGYTF. CDR3 DNA: TGTGCCAGCGGACCGACAGGGGTTACGAGCTATGGCTACACCTTC. The chain combines TRBV6-5 with TRBJ1-2; 8 bases match TRBD1. The length of the CDR3 is 15 residues. With 8 bases clipped from V and 4 bases from J, the junction kept 12 bases outside the gene matches. In germline, CDR1 is MNHEY, CDR2 SVGAGI.

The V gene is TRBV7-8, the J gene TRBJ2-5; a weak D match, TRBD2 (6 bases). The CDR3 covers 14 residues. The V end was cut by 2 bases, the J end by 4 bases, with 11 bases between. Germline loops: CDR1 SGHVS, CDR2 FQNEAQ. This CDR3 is CASSLLLAPETQYF. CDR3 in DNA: TGTGCCAGCAGCTTATTACTAGCACCAGAGACCCAGTACTTC.

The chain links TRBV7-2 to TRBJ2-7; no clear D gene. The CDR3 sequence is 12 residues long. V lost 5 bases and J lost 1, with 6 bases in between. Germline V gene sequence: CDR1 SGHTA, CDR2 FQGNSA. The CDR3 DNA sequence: TGTGCCAGCAGCCCTAGATCCTACGAGCAGTACTTC. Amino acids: CASSPRSYEQYF.

The CDR3 spells CASSPSQGRQETQYF. The CDR3 nucleotides are TGTGCCAGCTCACCGTCACAGGGGCGGCAAGAGACCCAGTACTTC. The genes are TRBV18 and TRBJ2-5; the match to TRBD1 covers 7 bases. The CDR3 spans 15 residues. The junction had 6 bases not matched to a gene; V was cut back by 3 bases and J by 2 bases. Germline V CDR1 and CDR2: KGHSH, LQKENI. Combining the CDR3 with reference TRBV18 and TRBJ2-5 gives the whole variable domain NAGVMQNPRHLVRRRGQEARLRCSPMKGHSHVYWYRQLPEEGLKFMVYLQKENIIDESGMPKERFSAEFPKEGPSILRIQQVVRGDSAAYFCASSPSQGRQETQYFGPGTRLLVL.

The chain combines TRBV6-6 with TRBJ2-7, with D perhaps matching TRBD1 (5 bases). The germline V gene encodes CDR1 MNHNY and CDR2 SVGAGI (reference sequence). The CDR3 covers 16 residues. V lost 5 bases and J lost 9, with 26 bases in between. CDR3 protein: CASSLGQGYRLDRQYF. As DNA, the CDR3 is TGTGCCAGCAGTCTGGGGCAGGGCTACCGGCTGGACCGGCAGTACTTC.

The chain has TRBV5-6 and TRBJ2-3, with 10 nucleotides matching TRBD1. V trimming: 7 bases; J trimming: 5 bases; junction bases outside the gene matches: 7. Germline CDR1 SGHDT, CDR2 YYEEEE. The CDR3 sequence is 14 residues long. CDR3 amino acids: CASGSGTGVDTQYF. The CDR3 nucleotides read TGTGCCAGCGGCTCCGGGACAGGGGTAGATACGCAGTATTTT.

This CDR3 is CASSSDRGAGYTF. CDR3 in DNA: TGCGCCAGCAGCTCCGACAGGGGAGCTGGCTACACCTTC. The V gene is TRBV5-1, the J gene TRBJ1-2, with 8 bases lining up with TRBD1. This CDR3 is 13 amino acids long. With 3 bases clipped from V and 7 bases from J, the junction kept 5 bases outside the gene matches. The germline V gene has CDR1 SGHRS and CDR2 YFSETQ.

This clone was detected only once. CDR3 loop: CASSVSSQYNEQFF. The CDR3, as DNA: TGTGCCAGCAGCGTGTCCTCACAGTACAATGAGCAGTTCTTC. The chain couples TRBV9 to TRBJ2-1; D uncertain. Germline V gene data show CDR1 as SGDLS and CDR2 as YYNGEE. The germline V and J ends were trimmed by 2 bases and 4 bases, with 10 bases remaining between them. The CDR3 is 14 amino acids. The full variable domain, rest sourced from reference TRBV9 and TRBJ2-1, is DSGVTQTPKHLITATGQRVTLRCSPRSGDLSVYWYQQSLDQGLQFLIQYYNGEERAKGNILERFSAQQFPDLHSELNLSSLELGDSALYFCASSVSSQYNEQFFGPGTRLTVL.

The CDR3 DNA is TGTGCCAGCAGTGAAGGGTACAGCAGCTCCTACGAGCAGTACTTC. Protein product: CASSEGYSSSYEQYF. The rearrangement links TRBV6-1 to TRBJ2-7; D is unclear. The CDR3 consists of 15 residues. The germline V and J ends were trimmed by 1 base and 0 bases, with 10 bases remaining between them. CDR1 is MNHNS and CDR2 is SASEGT in the germline V gene.

The CDR3 spells CASSNLGNEQFF. For the CDR3, the DNA is TGTGCCAGCAGCAACCTAGGCAATGAGCAGTTCTTC. This chain uses TRBV3-1 (or the pseudogene TRBV3-2) with TRBJ2-1; D is uncertain. Germline CDR1 and CDR2: LGHDT and YNNKEL (reference sequence). CDR3 length: 12 amino acids. V was trimmed by 5 bases and J by 6 bases, leaving 8 bases between them.

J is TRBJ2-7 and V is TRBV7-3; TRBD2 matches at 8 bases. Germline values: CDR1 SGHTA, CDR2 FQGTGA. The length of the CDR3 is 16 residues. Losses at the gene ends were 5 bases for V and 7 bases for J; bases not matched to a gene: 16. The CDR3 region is CASSHSGGILTEEQYF. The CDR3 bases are TGTGCCAGCAGCCATTCGGGGGGGATTCTTACGGAGGAGCAGTACTTC.

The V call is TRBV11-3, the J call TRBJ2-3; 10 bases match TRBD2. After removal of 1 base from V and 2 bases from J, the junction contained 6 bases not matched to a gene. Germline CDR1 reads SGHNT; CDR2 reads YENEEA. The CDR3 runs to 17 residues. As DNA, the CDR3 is TGTGCCAGCAGCTTAGGTACTAGCGGGACCCTCACAGATACGCAGTATTTT. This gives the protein CASSLGTSGTLTDTQYF.

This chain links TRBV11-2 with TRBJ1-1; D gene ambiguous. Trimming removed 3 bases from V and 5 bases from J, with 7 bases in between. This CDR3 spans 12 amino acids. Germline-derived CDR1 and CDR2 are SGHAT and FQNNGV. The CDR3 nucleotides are TGTGCCAGCAGCTTTCCTACGACTGAAGCTTTCTTT. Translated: CASSFPTTEAFF.

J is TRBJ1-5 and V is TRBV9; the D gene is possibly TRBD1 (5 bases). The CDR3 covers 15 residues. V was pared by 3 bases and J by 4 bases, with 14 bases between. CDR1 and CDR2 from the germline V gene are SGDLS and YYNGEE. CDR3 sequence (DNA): TGTGCCAGCAGCGCCTCTACAGGTTTTAATCAGCCCCAGCATTTT. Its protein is CASSASTGFNQPQHF.

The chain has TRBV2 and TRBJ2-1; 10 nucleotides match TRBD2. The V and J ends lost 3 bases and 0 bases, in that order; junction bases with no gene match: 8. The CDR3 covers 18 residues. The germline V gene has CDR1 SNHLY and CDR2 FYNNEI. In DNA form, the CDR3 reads TGTGCCAGCAGTGACCCTAGCGGGAGTCTGGGCTCCTACAATGAGCAGTTCTTC. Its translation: CASSDPSGSLGSYNEQFF.

The CDR3: CASSPGQGGSYGYTF. The CDR3, as DNA: TGTGCCAGCAGCCCCGGACAGGGCGGTAGCTATGGCTACACCTTC. The rearrangement joins TRBV3-1 (or the pseudogene TRBV3-2) to TRBJ1-2; TRBD1 agrees at 8 bases. CDR3 length: 15 residues. Germline V gene sequence: CDR1 LGHDT, CDR2 YNNKEL (reference sequence). V lost 4 bases to trimming and J lost 4 bases; unmatched junction nucleotides: 8.

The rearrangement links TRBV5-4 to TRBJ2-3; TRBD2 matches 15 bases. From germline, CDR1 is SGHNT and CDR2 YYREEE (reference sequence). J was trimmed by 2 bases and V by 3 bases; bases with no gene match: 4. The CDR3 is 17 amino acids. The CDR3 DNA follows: TGTGCCAGCAGCTATGGGACTAGCGGGGGGCCCACAGATACGCAGTATTTT. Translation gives CASSYGTSGGPTDTQYF.

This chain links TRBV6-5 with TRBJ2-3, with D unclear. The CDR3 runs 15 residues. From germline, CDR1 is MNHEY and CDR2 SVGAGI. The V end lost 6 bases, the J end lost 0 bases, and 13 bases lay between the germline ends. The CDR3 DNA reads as TGTGCCAGCAGGCGAGTCAGGTCTAGCACAGATACGCAGTATTTT. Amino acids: CASRRVRSSTDTQYF.

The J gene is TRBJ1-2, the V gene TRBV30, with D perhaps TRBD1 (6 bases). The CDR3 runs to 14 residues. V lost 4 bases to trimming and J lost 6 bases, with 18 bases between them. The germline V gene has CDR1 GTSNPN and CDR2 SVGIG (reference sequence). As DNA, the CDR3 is TGTGCCTGGAACTTCCCAGGGGCGGGCGATGGCTACACCTTC. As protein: CAWNFPGAGDGYTF. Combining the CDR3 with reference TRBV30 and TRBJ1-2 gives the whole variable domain SQTIHQWPATLVQPVGSPLSLECTVEGTSNPNLYWYRQAAGRGLQLLFYSVGIGQISSEVPQNLSASRPQDRQFILSSKKLLLSDSGFYLCAWNFPGAGDGYTFGSGTRLTVV.

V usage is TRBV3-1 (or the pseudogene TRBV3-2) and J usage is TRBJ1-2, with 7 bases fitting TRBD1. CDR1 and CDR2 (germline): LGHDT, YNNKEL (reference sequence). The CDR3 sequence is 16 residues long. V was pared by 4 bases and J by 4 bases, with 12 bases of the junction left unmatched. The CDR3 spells CASSPGPPTGSYGYTF. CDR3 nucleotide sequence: TGTGCCAGCAGCCCCGGACCGCCGACAGGGTCCTATGGCTACACCTTC.

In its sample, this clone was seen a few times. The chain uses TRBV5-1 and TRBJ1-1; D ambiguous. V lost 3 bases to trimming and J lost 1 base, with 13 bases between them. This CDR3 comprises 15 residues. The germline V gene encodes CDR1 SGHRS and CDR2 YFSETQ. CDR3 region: CASSSRRMGNTEAFF. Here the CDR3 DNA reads TGCGCCAGCAGCTCGCGGAGGATGGGGAACACTGAAGCTTTCTTT.